The sequence of this T cell receptor beta chain was determined in a study of cytomegalovirus exposure and HLA in healthy donors (TCRdb year 2017). For context, the study as a whole: In an earlier analysis of approximately 640 of the donors, 250 to 350 Gb of sequence data and 117 million unique TCR beta sequences from roughly 190 million T cells were reported. An early release covering roughly 600 HLA-typed donors comprised approximately 290 gigabases of sequencing data and roughly 86 million unique TCR sequences. The genetic ancestry cluster associated with self-reported Caucasian donors included 65% to 90% of the 350 to 500 genotyped donors. The study was designed to test whether signatures of past pathogen exposure could be identified by cataloging public T cell receptors. The T cell repertoires of roughly 660 subjects were profiled by immunosequencing and related to cytomegalovirus serostatus. In addition to the first cohort of 666 subjects, a separate validation cohort of approximately 120 different subjects was used. To predict cytomegalovirus infection status, the study brought together high-throughput TCR immunosequencing, statistical association of individual TCRs with disease status, and machine learning. To study patterns of TCR occurrence, a later analysis re-analyzed previously published TCR beta repertoires from several hundred donors and added high-resolution HLA genotyping. The later analysis used no new phenotypic data to find candidate immune exposures, relying instead on TCR beta sequences and their occurrence across donors. In an earlier analysis of 550 to 700 of the donors, high-throughput TCR beta sequencing was used to judge whether each TCR beta V gene segment behaved as functional or pseudogenic. Alongside the repertoire data, information on donor age, sex, ethnicity and CMV serostatus was compiled. A later genetic analysis took genome-wide SNP genotypes for about 55% of the 666 donors and used that subset as a discovery cohort. Every repertoire in the discovery cohort had been generated on one and the same sequencing platform. HLA typing covered class I and class II loci at four-digit resolution. Typing coverage differed by locus: A, B, C, DRB1 and DQB1 were typed in roughly 620-630 donors, DQA1 in 500 to 550, DPA1 in nearly 610, and DPB1 in approximately 450. A handful of DR-DQ haplotypes were treated as single units for association and clustering because of strong linkage in the cohort. Across 398 genotyped donors of the cohort, an average of approximately 200,000 unique TCR beta nucleotide sequences per donor were sequenced, and approximately 19% of those sequences were non-productive.

The cohort was made up of 500 to 800 healthy bone marrow donors. Cohort members were all nominally healthy when sampled, although unrecorded immune exposures were likely present. The donor was CMV seronegative and was included in the group of a few hundred seronegative cohort members. A peripheral blood sample was provided by each donor, and peripheral blood mononuclear cells were used for TCR beta sequencing. Genomic DNA extraction from the blood cell samples was performed with the Qiagen DNeasy Blood Extraction Kit. Libraries were made using the immunoSEQ multiplex PCR assay. For the multiplex PCR, a mixture combining 60 forward primers for TCR Vbeta segments and 13 reverse primers for TCR Jbeta segments was used. A multiplex PCR assay on genomic DNA amplified the CDR3 region of rearranged TCR beta genes. On the Illumina HiSeq System, the amplified TCR beta libraries were sequenced as 87-base-pair reads. The study's own analysis went as follows. In a later analysis, some 80 million unique TCR beta chains were counted across the 650 to 700 repertoires, and roughly 10 million of these chains were shared by at least two donors. To remove PCR and sequencing errors, raw reads were error-corrected and collapsed into unique sequences using a nearest-neighbor algorithm that merged closely related sequences. To assign V, D and J gene segments, CDR3 sequences were aligned to IMGT reference sequences. Each retained sequence needed at least a six-nucleotide match to both a V gene segment and a J gene segment. Rearrangements were classified as productive when the CDR3 lacked stop codons and remained in frame with V and J, and all other rearrangements were classified as non-productive. CDR3 was defined by IMGT convention, running from the second conserved V-encoded cysteine to the conserved J-encoded phenylalanine. In an earlier analysis of 587 of the donors, sequences lacking an unambiguous match to a single V gene segment were excluded. In an earlier analysis of about 590 of the donors, a V segment was called functional when productive rearrangements were above 56.7%, and segregating when the standard deviation between donors exceeded 5%. A statistical classification framework was developed to diagnose cytomegalovirus status using the catalog of TCR beta chain sequences. V and J gene assignment, in a later analysis, came from comparing TCR nucleotide sequences with IMGT/GENE-DB human TR gene sequences. A later analysis assigned CDR3 sequences and most-parsimonious VDJ recombination scenarios with the TCRdist pipeline. In a later analysis, each TCR beta chain was defined by its CDR3 amino acid sequence together with its V-gene family, and reads lacking a unique V-gene family were excluded. In a later analysis, approximately 640 highly shared, low-generation-probability nucleotide sequences were removed to address suspected cross-contamination and a sequencing artifact. For each public chain, a later analysis derived a clonal expansion index from normalized ranks of inferred template counts within each repertoire. Generation probabilities in a later analysis came from a VDJ recombination model fitted to out-of-frame rearrangements, and those results were checked against IGoR. In a later analysis, hypergeometric tests were used to score TCR-TCR, TCR-HLA and TCR-CMV co-occurrence, with a repertoire-size bias correction applied to TCR pairs. To estimate false discovery rates, a later analysis permuted the HLA or CMV assignments 20 times. In a later analysis, co-occurring TCRs were grouped with DBSCAN, and TCRdist sequence similarity was added when clustering was performed within HLA-allele-positive subsets. For co-occurrence clustering, repertoires with fewer than 30,000 or more than 120,000 public chains were excluded, along with about five repertoires with anomalous nucleotide sharing. Held by TCRdb, this immuneACCESS table contains in-frame sequences only and omits some clones. Under half of the omission traces to an unresolved V gene where checked; the cause of the rest is unknown. The DNA gave D and trimming, while V, J and clone size come from that table. Present in this sample are fewer than 200,000 clones, approximately 80% of which were seen just once. The top ten clones comprise about 0.82% of the sample.

The CDR3 contains 15 residues, cysteine and phenylalanine counted. The entry retains the CDR3 DNA only, 45 bases that are in frame from base 1. Sequences KGHSH (CDR1) and LQKENI (CDR2) are obtained from the germline V gene. At the junction V is shortened by 0 bases and J by 1 base, with 9 bases in between. To note about this clone: Its antigen is not yet known. Base quality data are lacking; no much larger clone is found one base away.

General conclusions and limits of the study: Because some donors lacked HLA typing at each locus, the association tests relied only on the typed subset. Compared with the approximately 670-donor mean, donors in an Asian-associated ancestry cluster had fewer N-insertions in productive TCRs, according to a later genetic analysis. The classifier was reported to diagnose cytomegalovirus status with high specificity and sensitivity in both the original cohort and the validation cohort. Some IMGT-functional V segments, including TRBV6-2 and TRBV6-3, could not be told apart with the 87-base-pair reads, so those segments were excluded. According to a later analysis, TCR association rates differed among HLA loci, with DRB1 alleles showing the most associated TCRs and HLA-C alleles showing the fewest. Most TCR sequences were seen in very few donors, while some public TCRs were found in many individuals. When HLA alleles, especially DR and DQ, strongly co-occurred, TCR associations were difficult to assign to individual alleles. A group of highly shared sequence variants was considered likely to be a technical artifact of the sequencing pipeline. In vitro tests confirmed that a few of the cytomegalovirus-associated TCR beta chains recognize cytomegalovirus antigens. Correlated functional status among segregating V segments might reflect linkage disequilibrium, but an unknown experimental factor could not be ruled out. The cohort was sequenced for TCR beta chains only, and without alpha or paired-chain data the features that could be detected were limited. According to the authors, the approach could potentially be generalized to other disease states and immunological phenotypes. A further reported finding was that TCR beta sequences accurately predicted the HLA-A and HLA-B alleles for most subjects in the first cohort. An earlier analysis of approximately 530 of the donors showed that most TCR beta V segments appeared in productive rearrangements either about 87% or about 30% of the time, which broadly matched IMGT annotations. Sequencing depth was assumed to be roughly uniform across donors in the presence/absence analyses, though that assumption may not hold. CMV serostatus was the only immune exposure information available for the cohort. According to a later analysis, parvovirus B19, influenza, CMV and Epstein-Barr virus appeared linked to several top co-occurrence clusters. Because counts were too low, approximately 15 rarely observed V segments, including chromosome 9 orphons, were excluded from the earlier analysis of 587 of the donors. Specific HLA alleles were associated with 15,000 to 20,000 TCR beta sequences at a false discovery rate of 0.05 in a later analysis. According to a later analysis, most CMV-associated TCR beta chains appeared to be HLA-restricted, and the HLA associations seemed to be driven largely by CMV exposure. V-gene and J-gene trimming of TCR beta chains was associated with a missense DCLRE1C variant in a later genetic analysis, and the association was replicated in an independent cohort. Compared with equally common non-associated chains, HLA-associated TCR beta chains in a later analysis were more clonally expanded and had lower generation probabilities. In the study, 150 to 200 TCR beta chains were listed as associated with cytomegalovirus.

The source material was PBMCs. The source is a young woman in good health and CMV-seronegative. The rearranged chain carries TRBV18 and TRBJ1-1; the D gene cannot be named for sure. The DNA sequence is as follows: TGTGCCAGCTCACCACCGAGCCAGGCGAACACTGAAGCTTTCTTT. It translates to CASSPPSQANTEAFF. Here the CDR3 is joined to the reference TRBV18 and TRBJ1-1 genes, and the full variable domain is: NAGVMQNPRHLVRRRGQEARLRCSPMKGHSHVYWYRQLPEEGLKFMVYLQKENIIDESGMPKERFSAEFPKEGPSILRIQQVVRGDSAAYFCASSPPSQANTEAFFGQGTRLTVV.